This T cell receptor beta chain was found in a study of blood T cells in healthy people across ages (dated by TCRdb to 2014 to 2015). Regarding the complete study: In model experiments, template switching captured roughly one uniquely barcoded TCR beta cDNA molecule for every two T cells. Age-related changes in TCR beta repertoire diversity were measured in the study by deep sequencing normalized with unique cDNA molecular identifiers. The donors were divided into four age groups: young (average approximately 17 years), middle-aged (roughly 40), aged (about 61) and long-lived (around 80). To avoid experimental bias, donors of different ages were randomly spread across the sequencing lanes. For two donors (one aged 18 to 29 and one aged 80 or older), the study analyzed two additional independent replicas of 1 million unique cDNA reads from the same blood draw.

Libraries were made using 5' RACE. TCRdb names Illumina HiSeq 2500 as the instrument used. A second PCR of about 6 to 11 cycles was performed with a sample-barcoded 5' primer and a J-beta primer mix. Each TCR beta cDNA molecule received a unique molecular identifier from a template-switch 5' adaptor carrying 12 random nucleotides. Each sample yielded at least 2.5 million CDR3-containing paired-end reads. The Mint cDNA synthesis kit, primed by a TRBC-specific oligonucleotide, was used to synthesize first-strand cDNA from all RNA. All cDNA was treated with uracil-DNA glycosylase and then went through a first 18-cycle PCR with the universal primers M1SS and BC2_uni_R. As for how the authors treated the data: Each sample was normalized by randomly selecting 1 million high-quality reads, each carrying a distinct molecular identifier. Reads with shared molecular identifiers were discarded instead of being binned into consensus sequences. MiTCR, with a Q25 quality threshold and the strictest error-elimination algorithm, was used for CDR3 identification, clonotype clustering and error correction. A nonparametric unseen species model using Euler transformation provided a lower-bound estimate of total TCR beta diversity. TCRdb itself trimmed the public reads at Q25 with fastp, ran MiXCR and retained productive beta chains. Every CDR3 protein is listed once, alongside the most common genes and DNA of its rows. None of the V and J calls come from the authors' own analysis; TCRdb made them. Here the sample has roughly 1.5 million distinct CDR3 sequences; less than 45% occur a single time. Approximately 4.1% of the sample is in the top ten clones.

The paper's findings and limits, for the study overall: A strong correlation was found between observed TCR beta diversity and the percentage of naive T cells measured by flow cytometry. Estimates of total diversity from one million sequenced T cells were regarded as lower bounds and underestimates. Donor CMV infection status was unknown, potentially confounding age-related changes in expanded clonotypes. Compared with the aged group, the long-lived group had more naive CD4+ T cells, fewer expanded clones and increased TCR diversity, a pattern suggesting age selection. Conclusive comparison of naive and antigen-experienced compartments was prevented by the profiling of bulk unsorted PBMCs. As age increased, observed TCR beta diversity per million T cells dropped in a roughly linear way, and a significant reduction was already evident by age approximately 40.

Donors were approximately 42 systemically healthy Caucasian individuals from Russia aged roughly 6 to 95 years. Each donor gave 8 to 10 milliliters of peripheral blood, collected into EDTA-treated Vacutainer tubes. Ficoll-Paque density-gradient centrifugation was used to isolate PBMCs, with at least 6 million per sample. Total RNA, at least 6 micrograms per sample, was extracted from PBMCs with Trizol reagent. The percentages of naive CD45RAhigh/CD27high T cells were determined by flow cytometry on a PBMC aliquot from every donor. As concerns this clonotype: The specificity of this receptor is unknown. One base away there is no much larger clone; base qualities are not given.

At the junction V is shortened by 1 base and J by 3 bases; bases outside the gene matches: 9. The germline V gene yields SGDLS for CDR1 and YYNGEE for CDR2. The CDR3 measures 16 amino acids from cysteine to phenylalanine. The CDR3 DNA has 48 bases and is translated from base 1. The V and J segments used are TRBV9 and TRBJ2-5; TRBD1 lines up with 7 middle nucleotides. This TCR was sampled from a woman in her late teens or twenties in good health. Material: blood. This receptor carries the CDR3 CASSVLSGQAEETQYF. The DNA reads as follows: TGTGCCAGCAGCGTATTATCCGGACAGGCCGAAGAGACCCAGTACTTC.